The 32 T cell receptor beta chains listed next were all sequenced from one sample in a study of cytomegalovirus exposure and HLA in healthy donors. Amplification used 60 Vbeta primers and 13 Jbeta primers. TCRdb keeps only in-frame clones here, not all; method: immunoSEQ multiplex PCR. The sample yields 150,000 to 200,000 clones, roughly 70% seen once. The material sequenced was PBMCs. The receptor set was obtained from a man aged 25 to 40 in good health and CMV-seropositive.

The chain couples TRBV28 to TRBJ1-2; 8 bases fit TRBD1. Unmatched junction bases numbered 5, after V lost 7 bases and J lost 7 bases. This CDR3 is 12 amino acids long. CDR1 MDHEN and CDR2 SYDVKM come from the germline V gene. The CDR3 DNA sequence: TGTGCCAGCATGGACAGGGCGGGTGGCTACACCTTC. Its translation is CASMDRAGGYTF.

This chain's CDR3 is CASSQGTGLGDEQFF. The DNA of the CDR3 is TGCGCCAGCAGCCAGGGCACGGGCTTAGGGGATGAGCAGTTCTTC. The rearrangement links TRBV4-1 to TRBJ2-1; weak D call: TRBD1 (5 bases). The CDR3 is 15 amino acids. Trimming removed 3 bases from V and 8 bases from J, with 17 bases in between. Germline CDR1 MGHRA, CDR2 YSYEKL.

This chain links TRBV27 with TRBJ1-1; D is undetermined. The V gene's germline CDR1 is MNHEY and CDR2 SMNVEV (reference sequence). This CDR3 contains 16 residues. V was clipped by 6 bases and J by 5 bases, with 22 bases between them. The CDR3 loop is CASSPLGLPGGTEAFF. The CDR3 nucleotides read TGTGCCAGCAGCCCACTCGGGTTGCCGGGAGGAACTGAAGCTTTCTTT.

This chain links TRBV30 with TRBJ2-2; 12 bases align to TRBD2. Germline values: CDR1 GTSNPN, CDR2 SVGIG (reference sequence). This CDR3 comprises 18 residues. The trim removed 0 bases at V and 5 bases at J, leaving 10 bases unmatched. CDR3 sequence: CAWSVLFRLAGGTGELFF. CDR3 sequence (DNA): TGTGCCTGGAGTGTACTATTTCGGCTAGCGGGAGGGACCGGGGAGCTGTTTTTT.

CDR3 DNA: TGTGCCAGCACCACCCGGAAACAGGGTCTGGGGAATGAAAAACTGTTTTTT. Translated: CASTTRKQGLGNEKLFF. The V and J genes are TRBV7-9 and TRBJ1-4, with D tentatively TRBD1 (6 bases). Germline-derived CDR1 and CDR2 are SEHNR and FQNEAQ (reference sequence). V dropped 7 bases and J dropped 5 bases, with 23 bases sitting between them. The CDR3 has 17 amino acids.

This chain connects TRBV7-9 to TRBJ1-5, with a tentative D call TRBD1 (6 bases). V was pared by 6 bases and J by 4 bases, with 10 bases between. This CDR3 is 13 amino acids long. The germline V gene has CDR1 SEHNR and CDR2 FQNEAQ (reference sequence). CDR3 protein: CASSGGVNQPQHF. CDR3 in DNA: TGTGCCAGCAGTGGGGGCGTAAATCAGCCCCAGCATTTT.

The chain links TRBV28 to TRBJ2-5; TRBD1 is a possible D gene (5 bases). The V end lost 5 bases, the J end lost 1 base, and 14 bases lay between the germline ends. Per germline, CDR1 MDHEN and CDR2 SYDVKM. The CDR3 sequence is 15 residues long. CDR3 sequence (DNA): TGTGCCAGCAGTCAGACAGATATGTTCCAAGAGACCCAGTACTTC. Amino acids: CASSQTDMFQETQYF.

The chain's CDR3 is CASSGDYAPYEQYF. The CDR3 bases are TGTGCCAGCAGCGGGGACTATGCCCCCTACGAGCAGTACTTC. The J gene is TRBJ2-7, the V gene TRBV9; 7 nucleotides match TRBD2. The CDR3 totals 14 residues. Germline lookup yields CDR1 SGDLS and CDR2 YYNGEE. J gave up 2 bases and V 3 bases, and 5 bases lay outside the gene matches. The variable domain in full, completed from reference TRBV9 and TRBJ2-7, reads DSGVTQTPKHLITATGQRVTLRCSPRSGDLSVYWYQQSLDQGLQFLIQYYNGEERAKGNILERFSAQQFPDLHSELNLSSLELGDSALYFCASSGDYAPYEQYFGPGTRLTVT.

In regard to this clone: The sample contains more than one DNA sequence encoding this CDR3. The chain couples TRBV7-3 to TRBJ1-1, with D perhaps matching TRBD1 (5 bases). There are 13 residues in the CDR3. CDR1 and CDR2 from the germline V gene are SGHTA and FQGTGA. Trimming stripped 2 bases from V and 2 bases from J, with 6 bases between. The CDR3 DNA is TGTGCCAGCAGCTTACAGGGTAACACTGAAGCTTTCTTT. It specifies CASSLQGNTEAFF.

This clone is a singleton in its sample. The rearrangement joins TRBV25-1 to TRBJ1-1, with TRBD1 matching over 9 bases. J was trimmed by 5 bases and V by 2 bases; bases with no gene match: 9. Germline V CDR1 and CDR2: MGHDK, SYGVNS. CDR3 length: 16 amino acids. CDR3 DNA: TGTGCCAGCAGTGAAACGACAGGGGGACGGGGAACTGAAGCTTTCTTT. Encoded protein: CASSETTGGRGTEAFF.

This sequence joins TRBV7-2 and TRBJ2-5, with TRBD2 identical over 12 bases. CDR3 size: 15 residues. Per germline, CDR1 SGHTA and CDR2 FQGNSA. The J segment lost 5 bases and the V segment lost 5 bases, leaving 6 bases of the junction unmatched. The chain's CDR3 is CASSPRLAGEETQYF. CDR3 nucleotides: TGTGCCAGCAGCCCGAGACTAGCGGGAGAGGAGACCCAGTACTTC.

CDR3 sequence reads: CASSEESGSSYEQYF. The CDR3 bases are TGTGCCAGCAGTGAAGAGAGCGGGAGCTCCTACGAGCAGTACTTC. The chain has TRBV6-1 and TRBJ2-7, with 8 bases fitting TRBD2. Per the germline V gene, CDR1 is MNHNS and CDR2 is SASEGT. After removal of 1 base from V and 0 bases from J, the junction contained 2 bases not matched to a gene. CDR3 length: 15 residues.

The chain recombines TRBV25-1 with TRBJ2-4; 8 bases line up with TRBD1. V lost 4 bases to trimming and J lost 7 bases; unmatched junction nucleotides: 3. The CDR3 runs 13 residues. The V gene's germline CDR1 is MGHDK and CDR2 SYGVNS. CDR3 residues: CASSGDRFNIQYF. The CDR3 nucleotides read TGTGCCAGCAGTGGGGACAGGTTTAACATTCAGTACTTC.

J is TRBJ2-5 and V is TRBV5-1, with 10 bases matching TRBD2. The CDR3 runs to 14 residues. Germline values: CDR1 SGHRS, CDR2 YFSETQ. V lost 2 bases, J lost 5 bases, and 3 bases stayed unmatched. The CDR3 DNA follows: TGCGCCAGCAGCTTAACTAGCGGGATGGAGACCCAGTACTTC. Its protein product is CASSLTSGMETQYF.

The V gene is TRBV5-1, the J gene TRBJ2-1; D unclear. CDR1 is SGHRS, CDR2 YFSETQ, per germline. V lost 6 bases to trimming and J lost 0 bases, with 13 bases between them. The CDR3 covers 15 residues. The CDR3 nucleotides are TGCGCCAGCACCGTTACTTATAGCTCCTACAATGAGCAGTTCTTC. Amino acids: CASTVTYSSYNEQFF. The whole variable domain, remainder taken from reference TRBV5-1 and TRBJ2-1, is KAGVTQTPRYLIKTRGQQVTLSCSPISGHRSVSWYQQTPGQGLQFLFEYFSETQRNKGNFPGRFSGRQFSNSRSEMNVSTLELGDSALYLCASTVTYSSYNEQFFGPGTRLTVL.

This clone has only a few counts. The rearrangement links TRBV7-8 to TRBJ2-5; 10 bases map to TRBD2. The closer fit of TRBJ2-7 to the DNA end suggests the J call may be wrong. The CDR3 consists of 16 residues. Germline values: CDR1 SGHVS, CDR2 FQNEAQ. The CDR3, as DNA: TGTGCCAGCAGCCCCCTACCCAGCGGGAGGGCCTACGAGCAGTACTTC. As protein: CASSPLPSGRAYEQYF.

J is TRBJ2-3 and V is TRBV7-9; 11 bases align to TRBD2. The CDR3 runs to 16 residues. V trimming: 5 bases; J trimming: 2 bases; junction bases outside the gene matches: 6. CDR1 SEHNR and CDR2 FQNEAQ come from the germline V gene (reference sequence). Here the CDR3 reads CASSLGLAEVTDTQYF. Written as DNA, the CDR3 is TGTGCCAGCAGCCTGGGACTAGCGGAAGTCACAGATACGCAGTATTTT.

The chain recombines TRBV27 with TRBJ1-1; 10 bases are shared with TRBD1. Per germline, CDR1 MNHEY and CDR2 SMNVEV (reference sequence). This CDR3 is 17 amino acids long. V dropped 5 bases and J dropped 1; count of bases not matched to a gene: 10. The CDR3 reads CASSIFGTGVTNTEAFF. The CDR3 DNA follows: TGTGCCAGCAGTATATTCGGGACAGGGGTAACGAACACTGAAGCTTTCTTT.

This clone was observed a single time. The chain combines TRBV5-6 with TRBJ1-1; the D gene is possibly TRBD1 (5 bases). This CDR3 spans 15 amino acids. The V gene lost 1 base and the J gene lost 3 bases, with 13 bases spanning the gap. Germline V lookup: CDR1 SGHDT, CDR2 YYEEEE. The DNA for the CDR3 is TGTGCCAGCAGCTTGATAGGGGTCTCCGACACTGAAGCTTTCTTT. This translates into CASSLIGVSDTEAFF.

This clone appeared a few times. The chain uses TRBV9 and TRBJ2-5; TRBD2 is a possible D gene (5 bases). Germline V gene sequence: CDR1 SGDLS, CDR2 YYNGEE. Trimming pared 5 bases from V and 5 bases from J, leaving 19 bases between. The CDR3 totals 15 residues. The CDR3 spells CASSGRGYLTETQYF. In nucleotides, the CDR3 is TGTGCCAGCAGTGGAAGAGGGTACCTCACGGAGACCCAGTACTTC.

V gene TRBV27 combines with J gene TRBJ2-7; 8 bases are shared with TRBD1. With V trimmed by 11 bases and J by 3 bases, 9 bases remained unmatched. The CDR3 contains 13 residues. From germline, CDR1 is MNHEY and CDR2 SMNVEV (reference sequence). Here the CDR3 reads CAARGQGRYEQYF. The CDR3 DNA is TGTGCCGCTCGAGGACAGGGCCGCTACGAGCAGTACTTC.

The chain carries TRBV20-1 and TRBJ1-1; D ambiguous. The germline V gene encodes CDR1 DFQATT and CDR2 SNEGSKA (reference sequence). The V end lost 8 bases, the J end lost 1 base, and 5 bases lay between the germline ends. This CDR3 contains 10 residues. The DNA for the CDR3 is TGCAGTCCCGGGAACACTGAAGCTTTCTTT. Translation gives CSPGNTEAFF.

V and J are TRBV27 and TRBJ2-1; the D gene is possibly TRBD1 (5 bases). Germline V gene data show CDR1 as MNHEY and CDR2 as SMNVEV (reference sequence). CDR3 length equals 12 residues. Trimming removed 7 bases at V and 5 bases at J, with 9 bases between. For the CDR3, the DNA is TGTGCCAGCAAAAGGGGTGACAATGAGCAGTTCTTC. Its protein is CASKRGDNEQFF.

This clone has just a few counts. V usage is TRBV7-3 and J usage is TRBJ2-1; TRBD2 matches 7 bases. The CDR3 totals 15 residues. V shed 4 bases, J shed 2 bases, and the junction held 5 bases outside the gene matches. The germline gives CDR1 SGHTA, CDR2 FQGTGA. The CDR3 protein is CASSSSGTAYNEQFF. Written as DNA, the CDR3 is TGTGCCAGCAGCTCGAGCGGGACCGCCTACAATGAGCAGTTCTTC.

V gene TRBV6-5 combines with J gene TRBJ2-3; D gene unclear. This CDR3 is built from 14 residues. Germline V gives CDR1 MNHEY, CDR2 SVGAGI. V lost 3 bases and J lost 4, with 11 bases in between. CDR3 region: CASSYNHRSDTQYF. The CDR3 DNA follows: TGTGCCAGCAGTTATAACCACAGATCAGATACGCAGTATTTT.

V and J are TRBV6-5 and TRBJ1-6; D is perhaps TRBD1 (5 bases). CDR3 length: 14 amino acids. CDR1 is MNHEY, CDR2 SVGAGI, per germline. Trimming removed 5 bases at V and 3 bases at J, with 8 bases between. The CDR3 nucleotides read TGTGCCAGCAGTCGACAGATCTATAATTCACCCCTCCACTTT. Protein: CASSRQIYNSPLHF.

This clone appeared a few times. The same CDR3 also results from other DNA sequences found in this sample. The chain links TRBV6-5 to TRBJ2-7, with TRBD1 matching 10 bases. This CDR3 has 15 amino acids. V shed 0 bases and J 3 bases; nucleotides not matched to a gene: 2. CDR1 is MNHEY and CDR2 is SVGAGI in the germline V gene. In DNA form, the CDR3 reads TGTGCCAGCAGTTACTCAGGGACAGGGGACTACGAGCAGTACTTC. It encodes CASSYSGTGDYEQYF.

The genes are TRBV4-1 and TRBJ2-7; 13 nucleotides match TRBD2. Unmatched junction bases numbered 6, after V lost 2 bases and J lost 5 bases. The germline V gene has CDR1 MGHRA and CDR2 YSYEKL. This CDR3 contains 16 residues. CDR3 protein: CASSQLYGTSGDEQYF. DNA for the CDR3: TGCGCCAGCAGCCAACTTTACGGGACTAGCGGGGACGAGCAGTACTTC.

V and J are TRBV28 and TRBJ1-1, with D maybe TRBD1 (6 bases). This CDR3 has 15 residues. CDR1 is MDHEN and CDR2 is SYDVKM in the germline V gene. Trimming cost V 6 bases and J 6 bases, with 20 bases left between them. The CDR3 sequence: CASSPSLGGRSEAFF. CDR3 bases: TGTGCCAGCAGCCCCTCTTTGGGGGGGCGGTCTGAAGCTTTCTTT.

This clone was observed at least ten times. The sample contains more than one DNA sequence encoding this CDR3. The V call is TRBV6-5, the J call TRBJ2-7; 7 nucleotides align to TRBD2. In germline, CDR1 is MNHEY, CDR2 SVGAGI. V shed 2 bases and J 0 bases; nucleotides not matched to a gene: 1. There are 14 residues in the CDR3. Here the CDR3 reads CASSYRGSSYEQYF. As DNA, the CDR3 is TGTGCCAGCAGTTACCGCGGGAGCTCCTACGAGCAGTACTTC.

This chain links TRBV20-1 with TRBJ2-7, with unresolved D. CDR3 size: 11 residues. Trimming left V 3 bases short and J 7 bases short, with 10 bases between. From germline, CDR1 is DFQATT and CDR2 SNEGSKA (reference sequence). CDR3 sequence (DNA): TGCAGTGCTAGGAGTGTCGGGGAGCAGTACTTC. The encoded protein is CSARSVGEQYF.

This clone was counted once. The gene calls are TRBV15 and TRBJ1-5; D not certain. Trimming took off 1 base at V and 6 bases at J, with 4 bases between the two ends. Looked up from germline, CDR1 is LNHNV and CDR2 is YYDKDF (reference sequence). The CDR3 contains 12 residues. CDR3 loop: CATSRGSQPQHF. The CDR3 nucleotides read TGTGCCACCAGCAGAGGGAGTCAGCCCCAGCATTTT.